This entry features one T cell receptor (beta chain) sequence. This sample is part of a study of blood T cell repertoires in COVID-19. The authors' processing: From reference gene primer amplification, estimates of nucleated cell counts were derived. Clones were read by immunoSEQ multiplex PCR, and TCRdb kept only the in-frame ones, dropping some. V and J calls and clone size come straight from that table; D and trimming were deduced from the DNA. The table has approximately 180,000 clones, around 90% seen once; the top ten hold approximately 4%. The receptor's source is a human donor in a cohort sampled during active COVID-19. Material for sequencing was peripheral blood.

The CDR3 reads CAISEALGVGNSPLHF. The CDR3 bases are TGTGCCATCAGTGAAGCTCTAGGGGTGGGGAATTCACCCCTCCACTTT. The rearrangement uses TRBV10-3 and TRBJ1-6; possible D gene TRBD1, 5 bases. Germline CDR1 is ENHRY and CDR2 is SYGVKD. The CDR3 is 16 residues long. Between the trimmed V and J ends, which lost 3 bases and 7 bases, there was a span of 16 bases.